The 6 T cell receptor beta chains listed next were all sequenced from one sample in a study of T cells in Graves' hyperthyroidism and ophthalmopathy. The investigators amplified TCR beta CDR3 regions from RNA transcripts. RT-PCR in the first round (using the HTBI primer set) targeted the TCR CDR3. TCRdb itself ran the multiplex PCR reads through MiXCR, one entry per CDR3 protein. This table holds about 570,000 distinct CDR3 sequences, around 42% found once. The sample consisted of peripheral blood or thyroid tissue (not recorded which). All receptors derive from an adult woman with Graves' disease, either hyperthyroidism or ophthalmopathy (not recorded which).

This clonotype was seen repeatedly, ten times or more. The gene calls are TRBV6-5 and TRBJ1-2; no firm D call. In germline, CDR1 is MNHEY, CDR2 SVGAGI. The length of the CDR3 is 14 residues. V was shortened by 6 bases and J by 9 bases, with 20 bases between the two germline ends. The CDR3 DNA reads as TGTGCCAGCAGACCCCATGACATTGCGAGAAGCTACACCTTC. It codes for CASRPHDIARSYTF.

At least ten counts were recorded for this clonotype. The chain combines TRBV19 with TRBJ2-2, with 9 bases matching TRBD2. The CDR3 extends over 16 amino acids. With V trimmed by 7 bases and J by 4 bases, 10 bases remained unmatched. Germline values: CDR1 LNHDA, CDR2 SQIVND (reference sequence). CDR3 in amino acids: CASIAVAGDPTGELFF. The DNA for the CDR3 is TGTGCCAGTATCGCGGTAGCGGGAGACCCCACCGGGGAGCTGTTTTTT. The full variable domain, with the rest looked up from reference TRBV19 and TRBJ2-2, is DGGITQSPKYLFRKEGQNVTLSCEQNLNHDAMYWYRQDPGQGLRLIYYSQIVNDFQKGDIAEGYSVSREKKESFPLTVTSAQKNPTAFYLCASIAVAGDPTGELFFGEGSRLTVL.

This clonotype was seen at least ten times. One junction end disagrees with the germline gene, perhaps due to a read error. This sequence joins TRBV29-1 and TRBJ1-1; TRBD1 aligns across 7 bases. Per the germline V gene, CDR1 is SQVTM and CDR2 is ANQGSEA. The CDR3 consists of 13 residues. The CDR3 spells CSVEGTVGTEAFF. The CDR3 DNA follows: TGCAGCGTGGAAGGGACAGTCGGCACTGAAGCTTTCTTT.

This clonotype has more than one count but fewer than ten. Just one base apart from a much larger clone, this may be a read error. The V gene is TRBV20-1, the J gene TRBJ2-7; 8 bases are shared with TRBD1. The CDR3 covers 13 residues. CDR1 and CDR2 from the germline V gene are DFQATT and SNEGSKA (reference sequence). Trimming at V came to 5 bases and at J to 9 bases, leaving 12 bases not matched to a gene. CDR3 sequence reads: CSADATGGFGQYF. CDR3 bases: TGCAGTGCTGACGCCACAGGGGGGTTCGGGCAGTACTTC.

This clonotype occurred once. V is TRBV7-9 and J is TRBJ1-5; the D gene is possibly TRBD1 (6 bases). Trimming cost V 5 bases and J 0 bases, with 32 bases left between them. This CDR3 has 22 residues. Germline V lookup: CDR1 SEHNR, CDR2 FQNEAQ (reference sequence). This CDR3 is CASSQQDSASSAELHSNQPQHF. The CDR3 DNA reads TGTGCCAGCAGCCAACAGGACAGTGCTAGTAGCGCAGAGTTACATAGCAATCAGCCCCAGCATTTT.

The CDR3 region has the DNA TGTGCCAGCAGTCGTGGGACAGGGGGTTTCACTGAAGCTTTCTTT. Its translation: CASSRGTGGFTEAFF. The chain is built from TRBV6-5 and TRBJ1-1, with 11 bases lining up with TRBD1. The germline CDR1 and CDR2 sequences are MNHEY and SVGAGI. J was trimmed by 4 bases and V by 5 bases; bases with no gene match: 6. This CDR3 is 15 amino acids long.